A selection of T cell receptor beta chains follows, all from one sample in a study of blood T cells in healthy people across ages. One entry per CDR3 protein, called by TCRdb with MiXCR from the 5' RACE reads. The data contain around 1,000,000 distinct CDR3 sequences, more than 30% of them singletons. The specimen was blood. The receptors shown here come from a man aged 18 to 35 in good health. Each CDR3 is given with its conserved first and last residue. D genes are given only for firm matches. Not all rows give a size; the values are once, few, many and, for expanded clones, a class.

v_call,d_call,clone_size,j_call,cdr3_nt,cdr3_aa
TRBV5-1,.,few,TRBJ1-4,TGCGCCAGCAGCTTGCTTGGAACTAATGAAAAACTGTTTTTT,CASSLLGTNEKLFF
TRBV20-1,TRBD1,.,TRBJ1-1,TGCAGTGCCGTGGGACAGACGAACACTGAAGCTTTCTTT,CSAVGQTNTEAFF
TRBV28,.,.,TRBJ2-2,TGTGCCAGCAGTCGACACTCGGATACAACCGGGGAGCTGTTTTTT,CASSRHSDTTGELFF
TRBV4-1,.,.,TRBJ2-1,TGCGCCAGCAGCCAATCCGGACTTCCCTCCTACAATGAGCAGTTCTTC,CASSQSGLPSYNEQFF
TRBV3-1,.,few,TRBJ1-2,TGTGCCAGCAGCAAATACAAATCGGGTGGCTACACCTTC,CASSKYKSGGYTF
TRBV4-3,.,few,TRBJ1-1,TGCGCCAGCAGCCAAGCTGAGTGGGGGGACACTGAAGCTTTCTTT,CASSQAEWGDTEAFF
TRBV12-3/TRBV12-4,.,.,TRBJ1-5,TGTGCCAGCAGTTTTAGGCAGGGAAATAGCAATCAGCCCCAGCATTTT,CASSFRQGNSNQPQHF
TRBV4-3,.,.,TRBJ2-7,TGCGCCAGCAACCAAGGGGCACAGGGAAGCTACGAGCAGTACTTC,CASNQGAQGSYEQYF
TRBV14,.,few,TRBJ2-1,TGTGCCAGCAGCCTCGGGGCTTTCAATGAGCAGTTCTTC,CASSLGAFNEQFF
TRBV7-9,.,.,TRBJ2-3,TGTGCCAGCAGTAAAAGGGTGGATACGCAGTATTTT,CASSKRVDTQYF
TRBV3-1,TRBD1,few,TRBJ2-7,TGTGCCAGCAGCCACCGTGACAGGGACCACGAGCAGTACTTC,CASSHRDRDHEQYF
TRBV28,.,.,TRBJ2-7,TGTGCCAGCAGGTCGTTCCACAATGAGCAGTACTTC,CASRSFHNEQYF
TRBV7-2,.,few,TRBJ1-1,TGTGCCAGCAGCTTGAATCGGGCCGCCGCTGAAGCTTTCTTT,CASSLNRAAAEAFF
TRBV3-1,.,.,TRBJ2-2,TGTGCCAGCAGCCCCCCGGAGGGCCCGAACACCGGGGAGCTGTTTTTT,CASSPPEGPNTGELFF
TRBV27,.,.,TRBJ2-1,TGTGCCAGCAGTCCTAGACAGTTCTCCTACAATGAGCAGTTCTTC,CASSPRQFSYNEQFF
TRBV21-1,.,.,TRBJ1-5,TGTGCCAGCAGCAAACCCTGGGACAGGGGGCCAGATAGCAATCAGCCCCAGCATTTT,CASSKPWDRGPDSNQPQHF
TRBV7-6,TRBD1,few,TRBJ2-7,TGTGCCAGCAGCTCGGGACAGGGGTCCTACAATGAGCAGTACTTC,CASSSGQGSYNEQYF
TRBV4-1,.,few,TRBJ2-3,TGCGCCAGCAGCCAAGAAGAGAAAGATACGCAGTATTTT,CASSQEEKDTQYF
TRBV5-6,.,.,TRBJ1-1,TGTGCCAGCACCGCTACAGGCAGGGGTATCACTGAAGCTTTCTTT,CASTATGRGITEAFF
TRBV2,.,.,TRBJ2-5,TGTGCCAGCATGGGGGAGAGGGGTTTGGAGACCCAGTACTTC,CASMGERGLETQYF
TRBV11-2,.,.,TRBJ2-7,TGTGCCAGCAGCGCCCTTTTAAGAGGGGAGCAGTACTTC,CASSALLRGEQYF
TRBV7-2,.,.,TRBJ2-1,TGTGCCAGCAGCTTAGGGGCACGGTCGGAGGTGCAGTTCTTC,CASSLGARSEVQFF
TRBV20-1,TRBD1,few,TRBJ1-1,TGCAGTGCTAGAGATTCGACAGGGAGGACTGAAGCTTTCTTT,CSARDSTGRTEAFF
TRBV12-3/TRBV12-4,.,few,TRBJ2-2,TGTGCCAGCATCCTTGGGAACACCGGGGAGCTGTTTTTT,CASILGNTGELFF
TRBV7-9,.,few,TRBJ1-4,TGTGCCAGCAGCTTAGACCCCCGCGGCAGCTATGAAAAACTGTTTTTT,CASSLDPRGSYEKLFF
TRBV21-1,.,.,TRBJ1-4,TGTGCCAGCAGCAAAGTACGCGGACAGCCTAATGAAAAACTGTTTTTT,CASSKVRGQPNEKLFF
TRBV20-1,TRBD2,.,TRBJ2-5,TGCAGTGCTAGACTCTCGGCGGGGGGAACAGAGACCCAGTACTTC,CSARLSAGGTETQYF
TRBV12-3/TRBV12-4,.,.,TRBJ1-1,TGTGCCAGCAGCCTGACAGGTGACGGTGAAGCTTTCTTT,CASSLTGDGEAFF
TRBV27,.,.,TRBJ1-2,TGTGCCAGCAGTTTCCAGGACGGGGGGCGGGATGGCTACACCTTC,CASSFQDGGRDGYTF
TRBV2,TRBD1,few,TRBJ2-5,TGTGCCAGCAGTGAACAGGGGGTGTTCGTAGAGACCCAGTACTTC,CASSEQGVFVETQYF
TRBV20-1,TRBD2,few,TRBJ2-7,TGCAGTGCCGCAGAGAGGCGTAGCGGGTACGAGCAGTACTTC,CSAAERRSGYEQYF
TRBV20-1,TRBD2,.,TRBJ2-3,TGCAGTGCTACTAGCGGGGGGGCGACGCAGTATTTT,CSATSGGATQYF
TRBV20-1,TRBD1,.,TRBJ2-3,TGCAGTGCCCAACCCGGGGACAGGGGCACAGATACGCAGTATTTT,CSAQPGDRGTDTQYF
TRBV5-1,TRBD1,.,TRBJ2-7,TGCGCCAGCAGCCCAACAGGGGGCCTCTCCGGCGAGCAGTACTTC,CASSPTGGLSGEQYF
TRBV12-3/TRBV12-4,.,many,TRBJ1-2,TGTGCCAGCAGTTTTCAAGGTGGCTACACCTTC,CASSFQGGYTF
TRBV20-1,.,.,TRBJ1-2,TGCAGTGCTAGCAGGTCCGGACAGAGGGGCTACACCTTC,CSASRSGQRGYTF
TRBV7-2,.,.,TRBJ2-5,TGTGCCAGCAGCTTAGTGCAAGAGCAGTACTTC,CASSLVQEQYF
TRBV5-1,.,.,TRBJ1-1,TGCGCCAGCAGATCCGGGGTTGACACTGAAGCTTTCTTT,CASRSGVDTEAFF
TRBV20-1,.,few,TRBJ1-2,TGCAGTGCTTCGAAGGGCCGGTATGGCTACACCTTC,CSASKGRYGYTF
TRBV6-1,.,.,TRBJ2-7,TGTACCAGCAGTGAAGTGGCGGGAAGCTACGAGCAGTACTTC,CTSSEVAGSYEQYF
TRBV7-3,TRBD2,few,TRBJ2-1,TGTGCCAGCAGCCGTAGCGGACTAGCCAATGAGCAGTTCTTC,CASSRSGLANEQFF
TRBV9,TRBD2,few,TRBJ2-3,TGTGCCAGCAGCGCTAAGCTAGCGGGGGTTTATACGCAGTATTTT,CASSAKLAGVYTQYF